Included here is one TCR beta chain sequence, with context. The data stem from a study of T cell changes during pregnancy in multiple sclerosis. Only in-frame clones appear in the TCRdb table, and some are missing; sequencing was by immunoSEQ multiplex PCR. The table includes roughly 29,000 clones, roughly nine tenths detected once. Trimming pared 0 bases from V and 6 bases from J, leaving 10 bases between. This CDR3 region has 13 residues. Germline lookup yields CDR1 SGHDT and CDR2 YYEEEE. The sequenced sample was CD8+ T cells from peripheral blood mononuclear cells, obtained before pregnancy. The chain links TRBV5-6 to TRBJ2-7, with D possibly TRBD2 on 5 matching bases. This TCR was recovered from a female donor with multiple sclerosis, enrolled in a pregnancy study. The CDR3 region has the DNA TGTGCCAGCAGCTTGGGGTCGGGGTTCGAGCAGTACTTC. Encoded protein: CASSLGSGFEQYF. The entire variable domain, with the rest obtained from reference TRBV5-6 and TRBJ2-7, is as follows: DAGVTQSPTHLIKTRGQQVTLRCSPKSGHDTVSWYQQALGQGPQFIFQYYEEEERQRGNFPDRFSGHQFPNYSSELNVNALLLGDSALYLCASSLGSGFEQYFGPGTRLTVT.